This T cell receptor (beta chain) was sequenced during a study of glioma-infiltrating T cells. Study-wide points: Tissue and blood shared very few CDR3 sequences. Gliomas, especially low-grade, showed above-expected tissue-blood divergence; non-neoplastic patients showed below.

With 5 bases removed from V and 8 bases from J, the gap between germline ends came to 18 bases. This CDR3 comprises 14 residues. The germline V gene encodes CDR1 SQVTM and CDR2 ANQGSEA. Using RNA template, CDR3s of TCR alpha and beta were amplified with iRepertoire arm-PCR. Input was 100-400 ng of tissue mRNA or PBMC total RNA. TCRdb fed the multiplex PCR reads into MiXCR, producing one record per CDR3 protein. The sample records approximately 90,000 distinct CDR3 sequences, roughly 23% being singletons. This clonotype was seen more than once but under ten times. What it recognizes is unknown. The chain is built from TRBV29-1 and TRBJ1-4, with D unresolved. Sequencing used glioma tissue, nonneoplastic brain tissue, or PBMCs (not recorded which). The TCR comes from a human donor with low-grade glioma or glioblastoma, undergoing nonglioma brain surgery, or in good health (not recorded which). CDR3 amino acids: CSVKTGLEPEKLFF. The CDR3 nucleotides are TGCAGCGTTAAGACGGGTCTCGAACCCGAAAAACTGTTTTTT.